The rows below give T cell receptor beta chains drawn from one sample of a study of blood T cell repertoires in COVID-19. Method: immunoSEQ multiplex PCR; TCRdb's copy keeps in-frame clones and lacks some. The sample includes about 39,000 clones, 65% to 90% of them seen just once. The sequenced sample was peripheral blood. All receptors derive from a human donor in a cohort sampled during active COVID-19. Each CDR3 is given with its conserved first and last residue. A D gene is named only where the DNA matches it firmly. Not all rows give a size; the values are once, few, many and, for expanded clones, a class.

J gene,V gene,clone size,D gene,CDR3 protein,CDR3 DNA
TRBJ2-1,TRBV10-2,NA,NA,CASALPGTYNEQFF,TGCGCCAGCGCCTTACCGGGTACCTACAATGAGCAGTTCTTC
TRBJ1-6,TRBV3-1/TRBV3-2,NA,NA,CASSQAGGNSPLHF,TGTGCCAGCAGCCAAGCAGGAGGCAATTCACCCCTCCACTTT
TRBJ2-1,TRBV19,NA,TRBD2,CASSIAPPGAGGRTYNEQFF,TGTGCCAGTAGTATTGCCCCCCCCGGGGCGGGAGGTCGGACCTACAATGAGCAGTTCTTC
TRBJ2-6,TRBV15,NA,NA,CATSIRQKPGGANVLTF,TGTGCCACCAGCATCAGACAGAAACCCGGGGGGGCCAACGTCCTGACTTTC
TRBJ1-5,TRBV3-1/TRBV3-2,NA,NA,CASSQGPGAMGQPQHF,TGTGCCAGCAGCCAAGGGCCAGGGGCCATGGGGCAGCCCCAGCATTTT
TRBJ2-3,TRBV27,NA,TRBD2,CASSRSGMTDTQYF,TGTGCCAGCAGCCGTAGCGGGATGACAGATACGCAGTATTTT
TRBJ2-1,TRBV12-3/TRBV12-4,NA,TRBD1,CASSRGTGLIF,TGTGCCAGCAGCCGAGGGACAGGGCTGATCTTC
TRBJ1-1,TRBV19,few,NA,CASKVGGLKTEAFF,TGTGCCAGTAAGGTAGGGGGTTTGAAGACTGAAGCTTTCTTT
TRBJ2-3,TRBV28,NA,NA,CASSFPGVAEARDTQYF,TGTGCCAGCAGTTTCCCTGGGGTAGCGGAGGCCCGAGATACGCAGTATTTT
TRBJ1-6,TRBV2,NA,NA,CASLRDILRSPLHF,TGTGCCAGCCTTAGGGACATCCTAAGATCACCCCTCCACTTT